The 20 T cell receptor beta chains presented below share a single source sample, sequenced in a study of blood T cell repertoires in COVID-19 (dated by TCRdb to the early 2020s). Receptors were amplified or captured by the immunoSEQ multiplex PCR assay. Entries here come from immuneACCESS through TCRdb and include only in-frame sequences with V and J called. Some clones fail to appear in such tables; in the studies checked, an unresolved V gene covers under half of the shortfall, and the cause of the remainder is unknown. Across this sample there are around 65,000 clones, with approximately 78% seen only once. Of the sample, around 13% falls within the top ten clones. Sample: peripheral blood. These receptors all stem from a human donor in a cohort sampled during active COVID-19.

V and J are TRBV10-3 and TRBJ2-1, with TRBD1 matching over 7 bases. Germline-derived CDR1 and CDR2 are ENHRY and SYGVKD. Trimming removed 10 bases from V and 6 bases from J; junction bases left unmatched: 15. CDR3 length equals 15 residues. The CDR3 DNA reads as TGTGCCACCCAGCGGCCAGGGACAGCTACCAATGAGCAGTTCTTC. Its protein is CATQRPGTATNEQFF.

CDR3 residues: CASSPYTSYEQYF. In DNA, the CDR3 is TGTGCCAGCAGTCCATATACTAGCTACGAGCAGTACTTC. V usage is TRBV6-2 or TRBV6-3 and J usage is TRBJ2-7; a weak D match, TRBD2 (5 bases). V was cut by 5 bases and J by 3 bases, with 11 bases left in between. The germline V gene encodes CDR1 MNHEY and CDR2 SVGEGT. The CDR3 has 13 residues.

The rearrangement uses TRBV19 and TRBJ1-1; TRBD1 aligns across 8 bases. There are 12 residues in the CDR3. Trimming cost V 4 bases and J 11 bases; bases outside gene matches: 6. Germline V lookup: CDR1 LNHDA, CDR2 SQIVND (reference sequence). The DNA of the CDR3 is TGTGCCAGTAGTAGGGACAGGTCGGACGCTTTCTTT. Amino acids: CASSRDRSDAFF. Looking up the rest from reference TRBV19 and TRBJ1-1 gives the full variable domain: DGGITQSPKYLFRKEGQNVTLSCEQNLNHDAMYWYRQDPGQGLRLIYYSQIVNDFQKGDIAEGYSVSREKKESFPLTVTSAQKNPTAFYLCASSRDRSDAFFGQGTRLTVV.

The chain uses TRBV9 and TRBJ1-2; weak D call: TRBD1 (6 bases). V shed 3 bases and J shed 8 bases, with 14 bases lying between them. Germline V lookup: CDR1 SGDLS, CDR2 YYNGEE. The CDR3 contains 13 residues. CDR3 sequence reads: CASSEREQGGYTF. Written as DNA, the CDR3 is TGTGCCAGCAGCGAGAGGGAACAGGGAGGCTACACCTTC.

The chain is built from TRBV29-1 and TRBJ2-6, with D hard to call. CDR3 length: 15 amino acids. Germline CDR1 is SQVTM and CDR2 is ANQGSEA. V lost 1 base to trimming and J lost 3 bases, with 10 bases between them. The DNA for the CDR3 is TGCAGCGTTGAAGGAGAACTAAATGGGGCCAACGTCCTGACTTTC. This sequence encodes CSVEGELNGANVLTF.

This clone has more than one count but fewer than ten. The chain links TRBV10-3 to TRBJ2-3; D might be TRBD2 (6 bases). The CDR3 runs 16 residues. Per the germline V gene, CDR1 is ENHRY and CDR2 is SYGVKD. Trimming left V 3 bases short and J 8 bases short, with 21 bases between. CDR3 coding DNA: TGTGCCATCAGTGATGTGATCGGGGGAAGGGATGTTACGCAGTATTTT. Its translation: CAISDVIGGRDVTQYF.

This clone was detected only a few times. The J gene is TRBJ1-1, the V gene TRBV9, with D perhaps matching TRBD1 (5 bases). There are 12 residues in the CDR3. V was cut by 4 bases and J by 7 bases, with 11 bases left in between. Germline values: CDR1 SGDLS, CDR2 YYNGEE. The DNA of the CDR3 is TGTGCCAGCAGCACAAGGGGTGGTGAAGCTTTCTTT. Residues: CASSTRGGEAFF. The full variable domain, its missing parts supplied by reference TRBV9 and TRBJ1-1, is DSGVTQTPKHLITATGQRVTLRCSPRSGDLSVYWYQQSLDQGLQFLIQYYNGEERAKGNILERFSAQQFPDLHSELNLSSLELGDSALYFCASSTRGGEAFFGQGTRLTVV.

The V and J genes are TRBV20-1 and TRBJ2-5; D ambiguous. Trimming removed 0 bases from V and 4 bases from J, with 3 bases in between. Germline V CDR1 and CDR2: DFQATT, SNEGSKA (reference sequence). CDR3 size: 11 residues. The CDR3 protein is CSARDIETQYF. The CDR3 bases are TGCAGTGCTAGAGATATAGAGACCCAGTACTTC.

The chain combines TRBV6-4 with TRBJ1-2, with D unresolved. CDR1 and CDR2 (germline): MRHNA, SNTAGT. V shed 0 bases and J shed 2 bases, with 13 bases lying between them. CDR3 length: 16 residues. The CDR3 reads CASSDSNIGGNYGYTF. CDR3 bases: TGTGCCAGCAGTGACTCAAATATAGGAGGGAACTATGGCTACACCTTC.

The rearrangement links TRBV24-1 to TRBJ2-7; 7 bases are a match to TRBD1. V gave up 12 bases and J gave up 3 bases; unmatched junction bases: 7. Per the germline V gene, CDR1 is KGHDR and CDR2 is SFDVKD. The CDR3 loop spans 12 amino acids. In nucleotides, the CDR3 is TGTGCCCCCCGACAGGGAAGCTACGAGCAGTACTTC. Its protein is CAPRQGSYEQYF.

This sequence joins TRBV3-1 (or the pseudogene TRBV3-2) and TRBJ2-3; 8 bases fit TRBD2. CDR1 and CDR2 from the germline V gene are LGHDT and YNNKEL (reference sequence). The CDR3 is 15 residues long. The trim removed 0 bases at V and 2 bases at J, leaving 1 base unmatched. The CDR3 region has the DNA TGTGCCAGCAGCCAAGACGGGGGGGCCACAGATACGCAGTATTTT. Translation gives CASSQDGGATDTQYF.

The gene calls are TRBV5-1 and TRBJ1-2; 12 nucleotides match TRBD1. Trimming cost V 2 bases and J 5 bases; bases outside gene matches: 7. The CDR3 has 16 amino acids. Germline V gives CDR1 SGHRS, CDR2 YFSETQ. In DNA form, the CDR3 reads TGCGCCAGCAGCTTAACTCCGGGACAGGGGGCTTATGGCTACACCTTC. As protein: CASSLTPGQGAYGYTF.

This sequence joins TRBV23-1 and TRBJ2-2, with TRBD1 matching over 9 bases. TRBV23-1 belongs to the ORF category, with a function that is uncertain. The CDR3 spans 16 residues. After removal of 0 bases from V and 6 bases from J, the junction contained 5 bases not matched to a gene. The CDR3 protein is CASSQSRDRAAGELFF. The DNA of the CDR3 is TGCGCCAGCAGTCAATCGAGGGACAGGGCGGCCGGGGAGCTGTTTTTT.

This clone turned up a few times. This chain connects TRBV3-1 (or the pseudogene TRBV3-2) to TRBJ1-1; TRBD1 matches 9 bases. The CDR3 runs 17 residues. Germline CDR1 reads LGHDT; CDR2 reads YNNKEL (reference sequence). The V segment lost 4 bases and the J segment 0 bases; nucleotides outside the gene matches: 9. The CDR3 nucleotides read TGTGCCAGCAGCCCTGGACAGGGGCGGTCCATGAACACTGAAGCTTTCTTT. Protein: CASSPGQGRSMNTEAFF.

The CDR3 bases are TGTGCCAGCAGCAAGGACAGAATAAATCAGCCCCAGCATTTT. Translation: CASSKDRINQPQHF. The V gene is TRBV27, the J gene TRBJ1-5; possibly TRBD1 for D (6 bases). Trimming left V 6 bases short and J 4 bases short, with 13 bases between. From germline, CDR1 is MNHEY and CDR2 SMNVEV (reference sequence). The CDR3 is made up of 14 amino acids.

The rearrangement uses TRBV5-6 and TRBJ2-6; 8 bases align to TRBD2. V trimming: 4 bases; J trimming: 0 bases; junction bases outside the gene matches: 3. Germline V gene lookup returns CDR1 SGHDT and CDR2 YYEEEE. The CDR3 is 16 amino acids. CDR3 loop: CASSAGGFSGANVLTF. CDR3 nucleotides: TGTGCCAGCAGCGCGGGGGGTTTCTCTGGGGCCAACGTCCTGACTTTC.

This clone appeared once. The genes are TRBV5-3 and TRBJ1-1; maybe TRBD1 (6 bases). TRBV5-3 is noted as an ORF with a role that remains uncertain. This CDR3 has 15 amino acids. V lost 2 bases and J 1 base, leaving 12 bases between the germline ends. The CDR3 sequence is CARSFPGGPNTEAFF. The CDR3 coding sequence is TGTGCCAGAAGCTTTCCGGGGGGGCCGAACACTGAAGCTTTCTTT.

A single count supports this clone. The rearrangement uses TRBV6-6 and TRBJ1-1; tentatively, D is TRBD1 (5 bases). V gave up 5 bases and J gave up 3 bases, with 13 bases separating them. This CDR3 comprises 14 residues. The germline gives CDR1 MNHNY, CDR2 SVGAGI (reference sequence). This CDR3 is CASSRQMPYTEAFF. DNA for the CDR3: TGTGCCAGCAGTAGACAGATGCCATACACTGAAGCTTTCTTT.

The chain has TRBV28 and TRBJ1-3; TRBD1 matches at 7 bases. The CDR3 has 15 residues. Per the germline V gene, CDR1 is MDHEN and CDR2 is SYDVKM. V shed 4 bases and J 5 bases; nucleotides not matched to a gene: 8. As DNA, the CDR3 is TGTGCCAGCAGTTCTCCAACAGGGGTACGAAACACCATATATTTT. This gives the protein CASSSPTGVRNTIYF.

CDR3 nucleotide sequence: TGTGCCAGCAGTACGAGAGACACCATATATTTT. Translating gives CASSTRDTIYF. The rearrangement links TRBV12-3 or TRBV12-4 to TRBJ1-3, with D unresolved. Trimming cost V 5 bases and J 8 bases, with 7 bases left between them. CDR3 size: 11 residues.